These T cell receptor beta chains were read from a single sample in a study of shared T cell receptors in the human thymus. This table comes from immunoSEQ multiplex PCR, and its TCRdb copy is limited to in-frame clones, with some not included. In the table there are almost 550,000 clones, around 82% of which are singletons. This same sample was also taken into another study, of human thymus T cells.

The sample consisted of thymocytes. The receptors originated from a boy younger than two with a congenital heart defect. CDR3s include the opening cysteine and the closing phenylalanine or tryptophan. D genes are given only for firm matches. Size tells how often a clone was seen (once, few, many) or the class of an expanded clone, and some rows leave it out.

- TRBJ2-7 TRBV4-1 TRBD1 CASSQAAGGQGRYEQYF TGCGCCAGCAGCCAAGCTGCCGGGGGACAGGGGAGATACGAGCAGTACTTC
few TRBJ1-1 TRBV28 - CASSFSRPGRENTEAFF TGTGCCAGCAGTTTTTCCCGCCCGGGCAGGGAGAACACTGAAGCTTTCTTT
- TRBJ2-7 TRBV5-4 TRBD1 CASSSTGSREQYF TGTGCCAGCAGTTCGACAGGGTCCCGCGAGCAGTACTTC
- TRBJ2-3 TRBV6-1 TRBD2 CASRVSGTSTDTQYF TGTGCCAGCAGGGTTAGCGGGACTAGCACAGATACGCAGTATTTT
- TRBJ2-3 TRBV6-6 TRBD2 CASSPAGADTQYF TGTGCCAGCAGTCCCGCGGGAGCAGATACGCAGTATTTT
- TRBJ2-7 TRBV27 - CASSRADSPVQYF TGTGCCAGCAGCCGGGCGGACAGTCCCGTGCAGTACTTC
- TRBJ1-3 TRBV15 - CATSIHCGNTIYF TGTGCCACCAGCATCCATTGCGGGAACACCATATATTTT
- TRBJ1-2 TRBV28 TRBD1 CASSPLYSGQASSYTF TGTGCCAGCAGTCCCCTCTACTCCGGACAGGCCAGTAGCTACACCTTC
- TRBJ2-3 TRBV5-6 - CASSPGEGPNDTQYF TGTGCCAGCAGCCCCGGGGAAGGTCCAAATGATACGCAGTATTTT
- TRBJ1-5 TRBV7-9 TRBD1 CASSLVGGQGIGGNQPQHF TGTGCCAGCAGCTTAGTGGGCGGACAGGGGATTGGGGGCAATCAGCCCCAGCATTTT
- TRBJ2-3 TRBV11-2 - CASSSRGQYF TGTGCCAGCAGCTCCCGAGGGCAGTATTTT
- TRBJ1-2 TRBV9 - CASSANQGRINYGYTF TGTGCCAGCAGCGCGAACCAGGGAAGAATCAACTATGGCTACACCTTC
once TRBJ1-5 TRBV5-1 - CASSLVGAANQPQHF TGCGCCAGCAGCTTGGTGGGGGCAGCAAATCAGCCCCAGCATTTT
- TRBJ1-3 TRBV11-2 - CASSGGDNSGNTIYF TGTGCCAGCAGCGGCGGGGATAACTCTGGAAACACCATATATTTT
- TRBJ2-7 TRBV19 TRBD2 CASRGGAHEQYF TGTGCCAGTAGGGGAGGGGCTCACGAGCAGTACTTC
- TRBJ2-1 TRBV10-3 TRBD2 CAISESQRPSGAYNEQFF TGTGCCATCAGTGAGTCCCAAAGGCCTAGCGGTGCCTACAATGAGCAGTTCTTC
- TRBJ1-3 TRBV9 TRBD1 CASSEGQAISGNTIYF TGTGCCAGCAGCGAGGGACAGGCGATCTCTGGAAACACCATATATTTT
- TRBJ1-3 TRBV14 TRBD1 CASSQGSRQGLFSGNTIYF TGTGCCAGCAGCCAAGGTTCGAGACAGGGTCTTTTCTCTGGAAACACCATATATTTT
- TRBJ2-7 TRBV7-2 TRBD1 CASSVRDSYEQYF TGTGCCAGCAGCGTAAGGGACAGCTACGAGCAGTACTTC
- TRBJ2-7 TRBV10-1 TRBD2 CASSEWRAGPIEQYF TGCGCCAGCAGTGAATGGCGAGCGGGGCCCATCGAGCAGTACTTC
- TRBJ2-2 TRBV2 TRBD2 CASNGREVHTGELFF TGTGCCAGCAATGGGCGGGAGGTCCACACCGGGGAGCTGTTTTTT
- TRBJ2-2 TRBV9 TRBD1 CASSVRGQGRNTGELFF TGTGCCAGCAGCGTAAGAGGACAGGGGCGGAACACCGGGGAGCTGTTTTTT
- TRBJ2-2 TRBV4-1 - CASSQETHARGRKNTGELFF TGCGCCAGCAGCCAAGAAACGCATGCAAGGGGCAGAAAGAACACCGGGGAGCTGTTTTTT
once TRBJ2-2 TRBV25-1 TRBD2 CASSTISGRVNTGELFF TGTGCCAGCAGTACAATTAGCGGGAGGGTCAACACCGGGGAGCTGTTTTTT
- TRBJ1-5 TRBV27 TRBD1 CASSPQGSGNQPQHF TGTGCCAGCAGCCCACAGGGGTCAGGCAATCAGCCCCAGCATTTT
- TRBJ2-1 TRBV6-1 TRBD1 CASGDREYNEQFF TGTGCCAGCGGGGACAGGGAATACAATGAGCAGTTCTTC
- TRBJ2-7 TRBV2 TRBD2 CASSDPLADDYEQYF TGTGCCAGCAGTGATCCACTAGCGGATGACTACGAGCAGTACTTC
few TRBJ2-1 TRBV5-4 TRBD2 CASSPRLAGAEQFF TGTGCCAGCAGCCCTAGACTAGCCGGCGCTGAGCAGTTCTTC
- TRBJ2-5 TRBV19 TRBD2 CASSSSGTRETQYF TGTGCCAGTAGCTCCTCCGGGACTAGAGAGACCCAGTACTTC
few TRBJ2-7 TRBV15 TRBD1 CATSRGKLGQVGYEQYF TGTGCCACCAGCAGGGGAAAACTAGGACAGGTGGGCTACGAGCAGTACTTC
- TRBJ2-7 TRBV5-4 TRBD1 CASRLKTGAEQYF TGTGCCAGCAGGTTGAAAACAGGGGCCGAGCAGTACTTC
- TRBJ2-5 TRBV11-1 TRBD1 CASSLPGYGQGKETQYF TGTGCCAGCAGCTTACCTGGTTATGGACAGGGAAAAGAGACCCAGTACTTC
- TRBJ2-1 TRBV11-2 TRBD1 CASSLDGRTGSNEQFF TGTGCCAGCAGCTTAGATGGTAGGACAGGGAGCAATGAGCAGTTCTTC
- TRBJ2-7 TRBV6-5 TRBD1 CASSLTGTGLYEQYF TGTGCCAGCAGCCTCACCGGGACAGGGCTCTACGAGCAGTACTTC
- TRBJ1-1 TRBV2 - CASSEGLGEVTEAFF TGTGCCAGCAGTGAAGGGTTAGGGGAGGTCACTGAAGCTTTCTTT
- TRBJ1-3 TRBV27 - CASSLKGRRGNTIYF TGTGCCAGCAGTTTAAAGGGGCGGCGGGGAAACACCATATATTTT
few TRBJ1-2 TRBV7-9 TRBD1 CASSRGQGVEGYTF TGTGCCAGCAGCCGGGGACAGGGAGTAGAGGGCTACACCTTC
few TRBJ2-7 TRBV13 TRBD2 CASSLLAGGPGEQYF TGTGCCAGCAGCTTATTAGCGGGAGGGCCCGGGGAGCAGTACTTC
- TRBJ2-1 TRBV7-9 TRBD2 CASSLVGTSAYNEQFF TGTGCCAGCAGCTTAGTGGGGACTAGCGCATACAATGAGCAGTTCTTC
- TRBJ2-5 TRBV7-6 TRBD2 CASSLAPWLAGEGETQYF TGTGCCAGCAGCTTAGCGCCGTGGTTGGCGGGGGAGGGAGAGACCCAGTACTTC
- TRBJ1-1 TRBV19 TRBD1 CASSIGLGQGAEAFF TGTGCCAGTAGTATAGGCTTGGGACAGGGGGCAGAAGCTTTCTTT
- TRBJ2-1 TRBV11-3 TRBD2 CASSPGTSGISYNEQFF TGTGCCAGCAGCCCGGGGACTAGCGGGATTTCCTACAATGAGCAGTTCTTC
- TRBJ2-1 TRBV6-5 TRBD2 CASLTSESDEQFF TGTGCCAGCCTTACTAGCGAGAGCGATGAGCAGTTCTTC
- TRBJ2-1 TRBV28 - CASSRRQSYNEQFF TGTGCCAGCAGCCGTCGACAGAGCTACAATGAGCAGTTCTTC
- TRBJ1-5 TRBV18 TRBD1 CASSLGQDANQPQHF TGTGCCAGCTCACTGGGACAGGACGCAAATCAGCCCCAGCATTTT
- TRBJ2-3 TRBV11-2 - CASSTDLGRPTCTDTQYF TGTGCCAGCAGCACCGATCTGGGGCGGCCCACTTGCACAGATACGCAGTATTTT
- TRBJ1-1 TRBV29-1 TRBD1 CSVEDVGDRENTEAFF TGCAGCGTTGAAGACGTCGGCGACAGGGAGAACACTGAAGCTTTCTTT
- TRBJ1-5 TRBV19 - CASSIVIRTAFNQPQHF TGTGCCAGTAGTATAGTTATCAGGACAGCCTTCAATCAGCCCCAGCATTTT
- TRBJ2-7 TRBV6-5 - CASSYSMALVSYEQYF TGTGCCAGCAGTTACTCCATGGCATTGGTGTCCTACGAGCAGTACTTC
- TRBJ2-7 TRBV6-5 TRBD1 CASSHGQGYDEQYF TGTGCCAGCAGTCACGGACAGGGGTACGACGAGCAGTACTTC
- TRBJ2-2 TRBV11-3 - CASSLVAGNTGELFF TGTGCCAGCAGCTTAGTTGCAGGGAACACCGGGGAGCTGTTTTTT
- TRBJ1-2 TRBV13 - CASSSPGTAWGYTF TGTGCCAGCAGCTCCCCCGGGACTGCTTGGGGCTACACCTTC
- TRBJ1-5 TRBV7-9 TRBD1 CASSLGQGEQPQHF TGTGCCAGCAGCTTAGGACAGGGAGAACAGCCCCAGCATTTT
- TRBJ2-2 TRBV7-7 - CASSFSEAGELFF TGTGCTAGCAGCTTTTCCGAGGCCGGGGAGCTGTTTTTT
- TRBJ2-5 TRBV10-3 TRBD1 CAISENRQGGETQYF TGTGCCATCAGTGAGAATAGACAGGGTGGGGAGACCCAGTACTTC
- TRBJ2-7 TRBV7-9 - CASSKTALGLSAYEQYF TGTGCCAGCAGCAAAACCGCCCTCGGACTATCTGCCTACGAGCAGTACTTC
few TRBJ1-1 TRBV16 - CASSQSLDTEAFF TGTGCCAGCAGCCAATCCTTAGACACTGAAGCTTTCTTT
- TRBJ2-7 TRBV5-3 - CARSSPRASVPRAYEQYF TGTGCCAGAAGCTCGCCCAGGGCTAGCGTACCCCGAGCCTACGAGCAGTACTTC
once TRBJ2-7 TRBV7-8 TRBD2 CASSLGLAGGDF TGTGCCAGCAGCCTAGGACTAGCGGGAGGGGACTTC